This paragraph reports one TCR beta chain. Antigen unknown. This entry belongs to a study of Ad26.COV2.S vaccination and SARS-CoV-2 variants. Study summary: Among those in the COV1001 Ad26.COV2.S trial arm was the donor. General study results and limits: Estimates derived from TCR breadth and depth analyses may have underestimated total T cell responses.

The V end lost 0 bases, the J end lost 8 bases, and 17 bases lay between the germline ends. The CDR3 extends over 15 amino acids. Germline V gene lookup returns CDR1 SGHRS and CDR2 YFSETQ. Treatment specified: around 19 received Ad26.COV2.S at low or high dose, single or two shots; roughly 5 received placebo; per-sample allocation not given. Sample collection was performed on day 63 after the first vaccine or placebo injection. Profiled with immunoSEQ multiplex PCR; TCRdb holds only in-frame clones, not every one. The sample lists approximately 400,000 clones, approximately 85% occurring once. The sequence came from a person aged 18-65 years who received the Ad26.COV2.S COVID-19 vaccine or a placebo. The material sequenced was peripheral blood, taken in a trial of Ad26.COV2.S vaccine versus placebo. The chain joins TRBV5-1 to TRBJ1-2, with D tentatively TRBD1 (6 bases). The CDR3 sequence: CASSLGGAGVGGYTF. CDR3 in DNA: TGCGCCAGCAGCTTGGGTGGGGCAGGGGTTGGCGGCTACACCTTC.